The 9 T cell receptor beta chains listed next were all sequenced from one sample in a study of blood T cells in healthy people across ages. Combining a sample-barcoded 5' primer with a J-beta primer mix, a second PCR ran for roughly 6 to 12 cycles. TCRdb reprocessed the 5' RACE reads via MiXCR and lists one record per CDR3 protein. The sample records some 760,000 distinct CDR3 sequences, around 25% being singletons. The sample was also linked to a second study, of T cells of mothers and their children.

Sample: blood. These receptors all stem from a boy under 18 in good health.

The V gene is TRBV4-2, the J gene TRBJ2-5; maybe TRBD2 (6 bases). The J call may be in error: the DNA end matches TRBJ2-1 better. CDR1 is LGHNA, CDR2 YNFKEQ, per germline. CDR3 length: 14 residues. CDR3 sequence: CASSQEAGINEQFF. The CDR3, as DNA: TGTGCCAGCAGCCAAGAGGCGGGAATCAATGAGCAGTTCTTC.

J is TRBJ1-1 and V is TRBV2; TRBD1 agrees at 7 bases. The ends lost 5 bases at V and 3 bases at J; junction bases unmatched: 6. This CDR3 region has 14 residues. The V gene's germline CDR1 is SNHLY and CDR2 FYNNEI. The DNA of the CDR3 is TGTGCCAGCAGTCCGGGACAGTCTTACACTGAAGCTTTCTTT. Amino acid sequence: CASSPGQSYTEAFF.

The chain has TRBV6-5 and TRBJ1-5; unclear D gene. The CDR3 is 13 amino acids. Germline assignment: CDR1 MNHEY and CDR2 SVGAGI. V was cut by 6 bases and J by 7 bases, with 13 bases left in between. The CDR3 DNA is TGTGCCAGCAGACGTTTTGAAGGGCAGCCCCAGCATTTT. Encoded protein: CASRRFEGQPQHF.

This clonotype appeared a few times. The rearrangement links TRBV6-1 to TRBJ1-2; unclear D gene. The CDR3 has 13 amino acids. In germline, CDR1 is MNHNS, CDR2 SASEGT. The ends were cut back, 5 bases at V and 6 bases at J, with 13 bases in the middle. CDR3 amino acids: CASSFTTVDGYTF. The CDR3 DNA reads TGTGCCAGCAGTTTCACGACGGTAGATGGCTACACCTTC.

V usage is TRBV11-1 and J usage is TRBJ2-1, with 9 bases that match TRBD1. This CDR3 region has 15 residues. Trimming cost V 7 bases and J 10 bases; bases outside gene matches: 14. Germline loops: CDR1 SGHAT, CDR2 FQDESV (reference sequence). DNA for the CDR3: TGTGCCAGCACCCACGCGCGGGACAGGGAAAGAGAGCAGTTCTTC. This gives the protein CASTHARDREREQFF.

The chain is built from TRBV20-1 and TRBJ2-1; 11 bases map to TRBD2. Looked up from germline, CDR1 is DFQATT and CDR2 is SNEGSKA (reference sequence). V lost 1 base and J lost 8; bases outside the gene matches: 7. The CDR3 spans 15 residues. DNA for the CDR3: TGCAGTGCTAGAGTGACTAGCGGGGAGATGGATGAGCAGTTCTTC. Its translation: CSARVTSGEMDEQFF.

V gene TRBV11-2 combines with J gene TRBJ2-5; 8 positions agree with TRBD1. Germline values: CDR1 SGHAT, CDR2 FQNNGV. V lost 4 bases and J lost 2; bases outside the gene matches: 6. This CDR3 comprises 15 residues. The CDR3 here is CASSSPYRGQETQYF. For the CDR3, the DNA is TGTGCCAGCAGCTCCCCGTACAGGGGGCAAGAGACCCAGTACTTC.

The chain has TRBV7-9 and TRBJ2-1; D call uncertain. CDR3 size: 17 residues. Between the trimmed V and J ends, which lost 0 bases and 2 bases, there was a span of 14 bases. Germline values: CDR1 SEHNR, CDR2 FQNEAQ (reference sequence). The CDR3 here is CASSLAVSQSTYNEQFF. CDR3 in DNA: TGTGCCAGCAGCTTAGCGGTCAGTCAGTCTACCTACAATGAGCAGTTCTTC.

This clonotype has just a few counts. The chain carries TRBV28 and TRBJ1-5; possible D gene TRBD1, 5 bases. The CDR3 is 15 residues long. The V gene lost 3 bases and the J gene lost 7 bases, with 16 bases spanning the gap. Germline CDR1 MDHEN, CDR2 SYDVKM. The CDR3 coding sequence is TGTGCCAGCAGTTTCGTAGGACATCTCGGGCAGCCCCAGCATTTT. The encoded protein is CASSFVGHLGQPQHF.